This T cell receptor beta chain was documented in a study of shared clonotypes between healthy human individuals. Trimming cost V 4 bases and J 2 bases, with 6 bases left between them. CDR3 length equals 14 residues. CDR1 is SEHNR, CDR2 FQNEAQ, per germline (reference sequence). Replicate PCRs for sorted subsets used approximately 190 ng DNA; this equaled around 28,000 T cell genomes. Here immunoSEQ multiplex PCR was the method, and the copy in TCRdb shows in-frame clones only, minus some. Of about 2 million clones in the sample, roughly 94% are singletons; the top ten hold 1.1%. As concerns this clone: Its antigen is still unknown.

Naive CD8 isolation took CD45RO-negative cells positively selected for CCR7 and excluded terminally differentiated effector memory CD45RA+ cells. General study points: Generation of non-shared clonotypes was less probable than generation of clonotypes shared by all four donors.

The TCR sequence derives from a man aged 18 to 30 in good health. V is TRBV7-9 and J is TRBJ1-6; D is unresolved. The sample comprised naive CD8+ T cells sorted from blood. CDR3 amino acids: CASSYTTYNSPLHF. Here the CDR3 DNA reads TGTGCCAGCAGCTATACGACCTATAATTCACCCCTCCACTTT.